These T cell receptor beta chains were read from a single sample in a study of blood T cell repertoires in COVID-19. The method was immunoSEQ multiplex PCR; TCRdb's version includes in-frame clones alone and lacks a portion of them. The data show fewer than 120,000 clones, about 75% seen once. The sample taken for sequencing was peripheral blood. These receptors all stem from a woman of 80 years or more with active or convalescent COVID-19. CDR3s include the opening cysteine and the closing phenylalanine or tryptophan. Each record gives: D gene, V gene, J gene, clone size, CDR3 protein, CDR3 DNA. The D gene is left open where the match is weak. Clone size is not always given. Where it is, it says once, few, many or a class for expanded clones.

.,TRBV6-1,TRBJ2-2,.,CASSEVSVVPGELFF,TGTGCCAGCAGTGAGGTTAGCGTCGTCCCCGGGGAGCTGTTTTTT
.,TRBV2,TRBJ1-5,.,CASSVAEHQPQHF,TGTGCCAGCAGTGTTGCAGAACATCAGCCCCAGCATTTT
.,TRBV7-9,TRBJ2-3,.,CASSPGGANLGGTQYF,TGTGCCAGCAGCCCCGGCGGGGCTAACCTTGGGGGTACGCAGTATTTT
.,TRBV29-1,TRBJ2-5,.,CSVEVGRRETQYF,TGCAGCGTTGAAGTTGGGAGACGAGAGACCCAGTACTTC
TRBD1,TRBV4-1,TRBJ2-3,.,CASSRGQVGDTQYF,TGCGCCAGCAGCCGTGGACAGGTCGGAGATACGCAGTATTTT
.,TRBV2,TRBJ1-2,few,CASSEQIGYTF,TGTGCCAGCAGTGAACAGATCGGCTACACCTTC
.,TRBV6-5,TRBJ1-2,.,CASSYSGVPRDGYTF,TGTGCCAGCAGTTACTCTGGTGTTCCGAGGGATGGCTACACCTTC
.,TRBV7-8,TRBJ1-3,.,CASSPTGRAGNTIYF,TGTGCCAGCAGCCCAACAGGCCGGGCCGGAAACACCATATATTTT
.,TRBV27,TRBJ2-7,.,CASGRTYGTGAAYEQYF,TGTGCCAGCGGCAGAACGTACGGGACGGGAGCCGCCTACGAGCAGTACTTC
TRBD2,TRBV25-1,TRBJ2-7,.,CASRGAGAGEQYF,TGTGCCAGCAGGGGAGCGGGAGCCGGCGAGCAGTACTTC
TRBD2,TRBV6-5,TRBJ2-1,.,CASSPGTSGYNEQFF,TGTGCCAGCAGCCCAGGGACTAGCGGGTACAATGAGCAGTTCTTC
.,TRBV5-1,TRBJ1-2,few,CASSLAREYGYTF,TGCGCCAGCAGCTTGGCCAGGGAATATGGCTACACCTTC
.,TRBV6-1,TRBJ1-1,.,CASSESGGWNTEAFF,TGTGCCAGCAGTGAATCCGGGGGGTGGAACACTGAAGCTTTCTTT
.,TRBV2,TRBJ1-2,.,CASSESNYGYTF,TGTGCCAGCAGTGAGAGTAACTATGGCTACACCTTC
.,TRBV2,TRBJ2-7,once,CASNREPYEQYF,TGTGCCAGCAACAGAGAACCCTACGAGCAGTACTTC
.,TRBV7-7,TRBJ2-3,.,CASSFQQGDTQYF,TGTGCCAGCAGCTTCCAACAGGGAGATACGCAGTATTTT